This T cell receptor beta chain came from a study of Ad26.COV2.S vaccination and SARS-CoV-2 variants. Generated by immunoSEQ multiplex PCR, the TCRdb table keeps only in-frame clones and is missing some. The table includes about 410,000 clones, 92% detected once. The CDR3 runs 15 residues. V was shortened by 2 bases and J by 6 bases, with 11 bases between the two germline ends. Germline values: CDR1 MNHEY, CDR2 SVGEGT. Stated treatment: over 15 received Ad26.COV2.S at low or high dose, single or two shots; several received placebo; per-sample allocation not given. Sampling happened 63 days after the first vaccine or placebo injection.

This receptor was identified in a person aged 18-65 years who received the Ad26.COV2.S COVID-19 vaccine or a placebo. Material: peripheral blood, obtained in a trial of Ad26.COV2.S vaccine versus placebo. This chain links TRBV6-2 or TRBV6-3 with TRBJ1-6; D possibly corresponds to TRBD1 (6 bases). The CDR3 sequence: CASSYQQGSNSPLHF. The CDR3, as DNA: TGTGCCAGCAGTTACCAACAGGGTTCTAATTCACCCCTCCACTTT.